The clone carrying this TCR beta chain has only a few counts. The antigen is undetermined. V was pared by 3 bases and J by 0 bases, with 15 bases between. The CDR3 consists of 16 residues. Germline V gives CDR1 SGHRS, CDR2 YFSETQ. The use of a sample-barcoded 5' primer and a J-beta primer mix characterized a second PCR of roughly 7 to 11 cycles. Tagging of each cDNA molecule was performed by a template-switch adaptor with 12 random nucleotides. TCRdb ran MiXCR on the 5' RACE reads and lists one entry per CDR3 protein. The sample holds about 650,000 distinct CDR3 sequences, 45% to 60% seen once. This record comes from a study of blood T cells in healthy people across ages. Findings and caveats of the study: Unknown donor CMV status possibly confounded expanded clonotype changes. Older age went with lower TCR beta diversity per million T cells, in a roughly linear way. When one million T cells were used, diversity estimates were thought to be underestimates.

The clonotype was recovered from an elderly woman in good health. The rearrangement uses TRBV5-1 and TRBJ1-1; D is ambiguous. The specimen sequenced was blood. CDR3 residues: CASSWLVSGMNTEAFF. The CDR3 nucleotides are TGCGCCAGCAGCTGGCTCGTCTCGGGGATGAACACTGAAGCTTTCTTT. Full variable domain (rest looked up from reference TRBV5-1 and TRBJ1-1): KAGVTQTPRYLIKTRGQQVTLSCSPISGHRSVSWYQQTPGQGLQFLFEYFSETQRNKGNFPGRFSGRQFSNSRSEMNVSTLELGDSALYLCASSWLVSGMNTEAFFGQGTRLTVV.